This is a list of T cell receptor beta chains from one sample in a study of T cell responses to AZD1222 COVID-19 vaccine. Libraries were prepared by immunoSEQ multiplex PCR; TCRdb keeps only in-frame clonotypes and omits some of them. The sample has 110,000 to 150,000 clones, roughly 92% seen once. This specimen was peripheral blood, taken on day 0 of AZD1222 vaccination. The source is an adult in good health. Each CDR3 is given with its conserved first and last residue. A D gene is named only where the DNA matches it firmly. Rows give clone size only sometimes, using once, few, many, or a class for an expanded clone.

>TRBD1|-|15|TRBJ1-2|TRBV28
CASTPLDRANYGYTF
TGTGCCAGCACCCCGCTGGACAGGGCTAACTATGGCTACACCTTC
>TRBD2|once|15|TRBJ2-5|TRBV5-6
CASSHLAGVVETQYF
TGTGCCAGCAGTCATCTAGCGGGAGTGGTAGAGACCCAGTACTTC
>-|-|13|TRBJ1-5|TRBV30
CAWRASGNQPQHF
TGTGCCTGGAGGGCCAGCGGCAATCAGCCCCAGCATTTT
>-|-|14|TRBJ1-2|TRBV24-1
CATSDGQTPYGYTF
TGTGCCACCAGTGACGGACAGACTCCTTATGGCTACACCTTC
>-|-|15|TRBJ2-5|TRBV28
CASSLTGQLEETQYF
TGTGCCAGCAGTTTAACGGGACAACTAGAAGAGACCCAGTACTTC
>TRBD2|-|14|TRBJ2-7|TRBV10-2
CASSEVAGLGEQYF
TGCGCCAGCAGTGAAGTAGCGGGACTTGGCGAGCAGTACTTC
>-|-|15|TRBJ1-5|TRBV10-3
CAISENTGENQPQHF
TGTGCCATCAGTGAGAACACAGGTGAGAATCAGCCCCAGCATTTT
>-|-|12|TRBJ1-1|TRBV20-1
CSASGLNTEAFF
TGCAGTGCTAGTGGCCTGAACACTGAAGCTTTCTTT
>-|-|13|TRBJ1-1|TRBV3-1/TRBV3-2
CASSQEIGAEAFF
TGTGCCAGCAGCCAAGAAATTGGGGCTGAAGCTTTCTTT
>TRBD1|-|15|TRBJ1-5|TRBV19
CASRGQGLSNQPQHF
TGTGCCAGTAGGGGACAGGGACTTAGCAATCAGCCCCAGCATTTT
>TRBD1|once|15|TRBJ1-4|TRBV5-6
CASSTNRGEEEKLFF
TGTGCCAGCAGCACAAACAGGGGTGAAGAGGAAAAACTGTTTTTT
>TRBD1|-|15|TRBJ1-5|TRBV29-1
CSVEVGQGLNQPQHF
TGCAGCGTTGAAGTGGGACAGGGGCTCAATCAGCCCCAGCATTTT
>TRBD1|-|15|TRBJ2-1|TRBV4-1
CASSSPGQGDYEQFF
TGCGCCAGCAGCTCTCCGGGACAGGGGGATTATGAGCAGTTCTTC
>-|-|14|TRBJ1-4|TRBV25-1
CASSLTERNEKLFF
TGTGCCAGCAGCCTAACAGAAAGGAATGAAAAACTGTTTTTT
>-|-|13|TRBJ2-7|TRBV2
CASSVAGTDEQYF
TGTGCCAGCAGTGTTGCCGGGACGGACGAGCAGTACTTC
>-|-|13|TRBJ1-1|TRBV7-9
CASSLGSNTEAFF
TGTGCCAGCAGCTTAGGTAGTAACACTGAAGCTTTCTTT
>TRBD1|-|16|TRBJ1-3|TRBV6-1
CASSGGQSTLGNTIYF
TGTGCCAGCAGTGGGGGACAGAGTACGCTTGGAAACACCATATATTTT
>TRBD1|-|15|TRBJ1-1|TRBV5-6
CASSLPTGANTEAFF
TGTGCCAGCAGCTTGCCGACAGGGGCGAACACTGAAGCTTTCTTT
>TRBD2|-|14|TRBJ2-1|TRBV30
CAWGTSGFIYEQFF
TGTGCCTGGGGGACTAGCGGATTCATCTATGAGCAGTTCTTC
>-|-|14|TRBJ1-4|TRBV5-1
CASSSGGRSEKLFF
TGCGCCAGCAGCTCGGGAGGGAGGAGTGAAAAACTGTTTTTT
>-|-|15|TRBJ1-2|TRBV15
CATSRRTFSNYGYTF
TGTGCCACCAGCAGAAGGACATTTTCTAACTATGGCTACACCTTC
>-|-|14|TRBJ2-7|TRBV5-6
CASSLTPGYYEQYF
TGTGCCAGCAGCTTAACTCCCGGTTACTACGAGCAGTACTTC
>TRBD2|-|14|TRBJ2-3|TRBV28
CASSLASGGETQYF
TGTGCCAGCAGTTTGGCTAGCGGGGGCGAGACGCAGTATTTT
>TRBD2|-|16|TRBJ2-5|TRBV11-3
CASSLGLAGGQETQYF
TGTGCCAGCAGCTTGGGACTAGCGGGAGGACAAGAGACCCAGTACTTC
>-|-|14|TRBJ1-4|TRBV2
CASSSGTFNEKLFF
TGTGCCAGCAGTTCCGGGACTTTTAATGAAAAACTGTTTTTT
>-|-|13|TRBJ1-5|TRBV12-3/TRBV12-4
CASTLGVRQPQHF
TGTGCCAGCACCTTGGGGGTTAGGCAGCCCCAGCATTTT
>-|-|14|TRBJ1-1|TRBV28
CASSLLSEGAEAFF
TGTGCCAGCAGTTTATTGTCTGAGGGGGCTGAAGCTTTCTTT
>-|-|14|TRBJ1-2|TRBV10-2
CASSEVTHPYGYTF
TGCGCCAGCAGTGAGGTTACCCACCCTTATGGCTACACCTTC
>-|-|13|TRBJ1-2|TRBV29-1
CSVDVTVNYGYTF
TGCAGCGTTGACGTGACAGTTAACTATGGCTACACCTTC
>TRBD1|-|13|TRBJ2-7|TRBV2
CASMRTGSHEQYF
TGTGCCAGCATGAGGACAGGGTCCCACGAGCAGTACTTC
>TRBD1|-|15|TRBJ2-3|TRBV6-5
CASSPRIPQGYTQYF
TGTGCCAGCAGTCCTCGAATACCACAGGGGTACACGCAGTATTTT
>-|-|15|TRBJ2-2|TRBV2
CASSWNREATGELFF
TGTGCCAGCAGTTGGAACAGGGAAGCCACCGGGGAGCTGTTTTTT
>TRBD1|-|15|TRBJ1-6|TRBV6-8
CASSYWGQLNSPLHF
TGTGCCAGCAGTTACTGGGGACAGTTAAATTCACCCCTCCACTTT
>TRBD2|-|15|TRBJ2-5|TRBV28
CASRTTSGNQETQYF
TGTGCCAGCAGAACTACTAGCGGGAATCAAGAGACCCAGTACTTC
>-|-|13|TRBJ2-1|TRBV10-3
CAISEGLLNEQFF
TGTGCCATCAGTGAAGGACTCCTCAATGAGCAGTTCTTC
>TRBD1|-|13|TRBJ2-5|TRBV6-5
CASRNRGLETQYF
TGTGCCAGCAGAAACAGGGGGCTAGAGACCCAGTACTTC
>TRBD1|-|15|TRBJ1-4|TRBV7-3
CASSSTGGGDEKLFF
TGTGCCAGCAGCTCGACAGGGGGCGGGGATGAAAAACTGTTTTTT
>-|-|15|TRBJ2-1|TRBV29-1
CSVDLRNNLYNEQFF
TGCAGCGTTGACTTGCGGAATAACCTTTACAATGAGCAGTTCTTC
>-|few|16|TRBJ2-5|TRBV5-1
CASSLTDAVVQETQYF
TGCGCCAGCAGCTTGACAGATGCGGTAGTTCAGGAGACCCAGTACTTC
>TRBD2|-|14|TRBJ2-5|TRBV25-1
CASSLAGLSQTQYF
TGTGCCAGCAGTCTAGCGGGGCTTTCCCAGACCCAGTACTTC
>-|-|15|TRBJ1-3|TRBV6-5
CASSPFHISGNTIYF
TGTGCCAGCAGCCCCTTCCATATCTCTGGAAACACCATATATTTT
>-|-|14|TRBJ2-7|TRBV4-1
CASSQGRTSYEQYF
TGCGCCAGCAGCCAGGGACGGACCTCCTACGAGCAGTACTTC
>-|-|13|TRBJ2-1|TRBV3-1/TRBV3-2
CASSQPQGGMQFF
TGTGCCAGCAGCCAACCTCAGGGGGGGATGCAGTTCTTC
>-|-|16|TRBJ1-4|TRBV19
CASIKSPGPHNEKLFF
TGTGCCAGTATCAAATCGCCGGGACCGCATAATGAAAAACTGTTTTTT
>TRBD2|-|19|TRBJ2-3|TRBV4-2
CASSQRGLAGGSSTDTQYF
TGTGCCAGCAGCCAACGGGGACTAGCGGGAGGGTCTAGCACAGATACGCAGTATTTT
>TRBD1|-|14|TRBJ1-3|TRBV7-9
CASSTGAPGNTIYF
TGTGCCAGCAGCACAGGGGCCCCTGGAAACACCATATATTTT
>-|-|13|TRBJ2-1|TRBV11-3
CASSLGGGGEQFF
TGTGCCAGCAGCTTAGGAGGGGGAGGTGAGCAGTTCTTC
>TRBD1|-|13|TRBJ1-2|TRBV3-1/TRBV3-2
CASSQATGDGYTF
TGTGCCAGCAGCCAAGCGACAGGGGATGGCTACACCTTC
>-|-|15|TRBJ1-1|TRBV9
CASSPTGGRGTEAFF
TGTGCCAGCAGCCCGACGGGGGGTAGAGGCACTGAAGCTTTCTTT
>-|-|15|TRBJ2-5|TRBV4-1
CASSQGMGKRETQYF
TGCGCCAGCAGCCAAGGGATGGGGAAGCGGGAGACCCAGTACTTC
>-|-|15|TRBJ2-3|TRBV19
CASSMEQGPTDTQYF
TGTGCCAGTAGTATGGAGCAGGGGCCCACAGATACGCAGTATTTT
>-|-|14|TRBJ1-4|TRBV3-1/TRBV3-2
CASSQRATNEKLFF
TGTGCCAGCAGCCAGAGGGCAACTAATGAAAAACTGTTTTTT
>-|few|15|TRBJ2-7|TRBV6-6
CASSSPFDSSYEQYF
TGTGCCAGCAGTTCCCCCTTTGACTCATCCTACGAGCAGTACTTC
>-|once|16|TRBJ2-2|TRBV11-1
CASSLVEGAGTGELFF
TGTGCCAGCAGCTTAGTGGAGGGCGCGGGCACCGGGGAGCTGTTTTTT
>TRBD1|-|15|TRBJ2-7|TRBV19
CASSSQARQGVEQYF
TGTGCCAGTAGTTCACAAGCCCGACAGGGAGTCGAGCAGTACTTC